These 24 T cell receptor beta chains were sequenced from one sample in a study of blood T cell repertoires in COVID-19. The data were produced by immunoSEQ multiplex PCR, yet TCRdb's version contains in-frame clones alone and is incomplete. Of about 250,000 clones in the sample, 84% are singletons; the top ten hold approximately 1.4%. Source material: peripheral blood. These receptors were collected from a woman aged 35 to 49 who had recovered from COVID-19.

This rearrangement joins TRBV28 to TRBJ2-7; D perhaps matches TRBD1 (5 bases). Germline CDR1 and CDR2: MDHEN and SYDVKM. The CDR3 is 13 residues long. The V and J ends lost 7 bases and 2 bases respectively, with 12 bases between them. The DNA of the CDR3 is TGTGCCAGCACCCAGGGCCATACCTACGAGCAGTACTTC. Protein sequence: CASTQGHTYEQYF.

The chain employs TRBV24-1 and TRBJ2-7, with a tentative D call TRBD1 (6 bases). Germline V lookup: CDR1 KGHDR, CDR2 SFDVKD. The ends were cut back, 9 bases at V and 2 bases at J, with 19 bases in the middle. The CDR3 length is 15 residues. CDR3 nucleotide sequence: TGTGCCACCCCCCCCCACAGGGCGGAAACCTACGAGCAGTACTTC. This sequence encodes CATPPHRAETYEQYF.

V and J are TRBV9 and TRBJ1-6; 10 bases fit TRBD1. The CDR3 totals 13 residues. Germline V gene lookup returns CDR1 SGDLS and CDR2 YYNGEE. Trimming removed 5 bases from V and 10 bases from J; junction bases left unmatched: 3. CDR3 nucleotide sequence: TGTGCCAGCAGGGGGACAGGGGACTCACCCCTCCACTTT. This gives the protein CASRGTGDSPLHF.

This clone was detected only a few times. The chain joins TRBV27 to TRBJ2-7, with 7 nucleotides matching TRBD1. The CDR3 has 13 residues. J was trimmed by 4 bases and V by 5 bases; bases with no gene match: 5. CDR1 MNHEY and CDR2 SMNVEV come from the germline V gene (reference sequence). The CDR3 sequence: CASSHRQGYEQYF. CDR3 DNA: TGTGCCAGCAGTCATCGACAGGGTTACGAGCAGTACTTC.

The chain is built from TRBV2 and TRBJ2-3; 9 nucleotides line up with TRBD2. Germline CDR1 and CDR2: SNHLY and FYNNEI. The CDR3 extends over 16 amino acids. V dropped 0 bases and J dropped 7; count of bases not matched to a gene: 8. DNA of the CDR3: TGTGCCAGCAGTGAAGCTCCCGGGGCTAGCGGGAATACGCAGTATTTT. It is translated as CASSEAPGASGNTQYF.

The chain couples TRBV5-1 to TRBJ2-6, with 7 bases aligning to TRBD1. The CDR3 loop spans 15 amino acids. The junction had 1 base not matched to a gene; V was cut back by 1 base and J by 3 bases. The germline gives CDR1 SGHRS, CDR2 YFSETQ. The CDR3 nucleotides read TGCGCCAGCAGCTTGACAGGGGTTGGGGCCAACGTCCTGACTTTC. It codes for CASSLTGVGANVLTF.

This clone was counted only a few times. V and J are TRBV7-9 and TRBJ2-2; D remains ambiguous. The CDR3 totals 14 residues. Germline lookup yields CDR1 SEHNR and CDR2 FQNEAQ (reference sequence). V was clipped by 5 bases and J by 5 bases, with 12 bases between them. The CDR3: CASSHNVVTGELFF. CDR3 in DNA: TGTGCCAGCAGCCACAACGTTGTGACCGGGGAGCTGTTTTTT.

A single count supports this clone. V is TRBV2 and J is TRBJ1-1; TRBD1 aligns across 10 bases. This CDR3 is 16 amino acids long. V shed 9 bases and J 4 bases; nucleotides not matched to a gene: 14. CDR1 is SNHLY and CDR2 is FYNNEI in the germline V gene. CDR3 in amino acids: CARVGQGSVGGTEAFF. The CDR3 nucleotides read TGTGCCAGGGTGGGACAGGGGTCCGTTGGGGGCACTGAAGCTTTCTTT.

This clone was counted a few times. Here the CDR3 DNA reads TGTGCCAGCAGCTATTACGGGACAGGGGGCGCCTCCCAGCATTTT. Translated, it gives CASSYYGTGGASQHF. The V call is TRBV28, the J call TRBJ1-5; 12 nucleotides line up with TRBD1. Germline assignment: CDR1 MDHEN and CDR2 SYDVKM. The J segment lost 11 bases and the V segment lost 6 bases, leaving 11 bases of the junction unmatched. The CDR3 runs 15 residues.

This clone has just one count. V usage is TRBV2 and J usage is TRBJ2-4; tentatively, D is TRBD2 (6 bases). With 7 bases removed from V and 0 bases from J, the gap between germline ends came to 13 bases. The CDR3 length is 15 residues. Germline V gives CDR1 SNHLY, CDR2 FYNNEI. The CDR3: CASNPLGGAKNIQYF. The CDR3 coding sequence is TGTGCCAGCAACCCACTGGGGGGAGCCAAAAACATTCAGTACTTC.

The V call is TRBV18, the J call TRBJ2-5, with D tentatively TRBD2 (5 bases). V was cut by 3 bases and J by 5 bases, with 13 bases left in between. The CDR3 is 14 amino acids. Looked up from germline, CDR1 is KGHSH and CDR2 is LQKENI. The CDR3: CASSPSREGETQYF. The CDR3 region has the DNA TGTGCCAGCTCACCCAGCCGGGAAGGGGAGACCCAGTACTTC.

The J gene is TRBJ1-3, the V gene TRBV19, with unresolved D. Germline CDR1 LNHDA, CDR2 SQIVND (reference sequence). Trimming cost V 5 bases and J 0 bases, with 5 bases left between them. CDR3 length: 13 residues. The CDR3 sequence: CASSVNSGNTIYF. The CDR3 nucleotides are TGTGCCAGTAGTGTAAACTCTGGAAACACCATATATTTT.

This chain uses TRBV7-8 with TRBJ1-4; D may be TRBD1 (6 bases). The CDR3 covers 14 residues. Germline V gives CDR1 SGHVS, CDR2 FQNEAQ. Trimming took 4 bases from V and 4 from J, leaving 10 bases between them. The CDR3, as DNA: TGTGCCAGCAGCTCTACAGGGTTTAATGAAAAACTGTTTTTT. This codes for CASSSTGFNEKLFF.

The V call is TRBV11-2, the J call TRBJ2-5; tentative D call: TRBD2 (7 bases). Trimming pared 6 bases from V and 7 bases from J, leaving 24 bases between. Germline CDR1 and CDR2: SGHAT and FQNNGV. This CDR3 contains 16 residues. The CDR3 loop reads CASSSREGGPIATQYF. Written as DNA, the CDR3 is TGTGCCAGCAGTTCTAGGGAGGGGGGGCCTATTGCGACCCAGTACTTC.

This chain links TRBV3-1 (or the pseudogene TRBV3-2) with TRBJ2-5, with 10 bases aligning to TRBD2. The CDR3 consists of 16 residues. Germline values: CDR1 LGHDT, CDR2 YNNKEL (reference sequence). Losses at the gene ends were 0 bases for V and 5 bases for J; bases not matched to a gene: 6. CDR3 amino acids: CASSQDFLAGVETQYF. Written as DNA, the CDR3 is TGTGCCAGCAGCCAAGATTTTCTAGCGGGGGTCGAGACCCAGTACTTC.

The chain couples TRBV5-1 to TRBJ1-1; D not resolved. The V and J ends lost 1 base and 1 base respectively, with 8 bases between them. The CDR3 runs to 14 residues. Germline-derived CDR1 and CDR2 are SGHRS and YFSETQ. The CDR3 loop reads CASSLSIGNTEAFF. The CDR3 nucleotides are TGCGCCAGCAGCTTGAGTATCGGGAACACTGAAGCTTTCTTT.

The chain recombines TRBV28 with TRBJ1-1; 7 positions match TRBD1. The V and J ends lost 2 bases and 1 base, in that order; junction bases with no gene match: 4. Germline CDR1 and CDR2: MDHEN and SYDVKM. The CDR3 is made up of 15 amino acids. CDR3 amino acids: CASSLEGTANTEAFF. The CDR3 DNA sequence: TGTGCCAGCAGTTTAGAAGGGACAGCGAACACTGAAGCTTTCTTT.

The CDR3 nucleotides are TGTGCCAGCAGCGAGGGACTAGTCGCAGATACGCAGTATTTT. It codes for CASSEGLVADTQYF. The chain employs TRBV5-4 and TRBJ2-3; 8 nucleotides line up with TRBD2. With V trimmed by 4 bases and J by 4 bases, 5 bases remained unmatched. This CDR3 contains 14 residues. Germline CDR1 reads SGHNT; CDR2 reads YYREEE (reference sequence).

V and J are TRBV6-5 and TRBJ2-7; no clear D gene. There are 14 residues in the CDR3. The germline CDR1 and CDR2 sequences are MNHEY and SVGAGI. Trimming pared 6 bases from V and 2 bases from J, leaving 14 bases between. CDR3 coding DNA: TGTGCCAGCAGAGAGCGAGGCGGTACCTACGAGCAGTACTTC. This gives the protein CASRERGGTYEQYF.

The gene calls are TRBV5-5 and TRBJ2-3; the match to TRBD1 covers 7 bases. V trimming: 3 bases; J trimming: 0 bases; junction bases outside the gene matches: 7. This CDR3 has 16 residues. CDR1 is SGHKS, CDR2 YYEKEE, per germline (reference sequence). The CDR3: CASSSIGTASTDTQYF. The CDR3 region has the DNA TGTGCCAGCAGCTCTATAGGGACAGCAAGCACAGATACGCAGTATTTT.

The genes are TRBV4-1 and TRBJ2-5; 9 bases match TRBD1. Trimming cost V 1 base and J 5 bases; bases outside gene matches: 8. This CDR3 has 16 amino acids. CDR1 and CDR2 (germline): MGHRA, YSYEKL. The CDR3 loop is CASSQAGDRVSETQYF. The CDR3 coding sequence is TGCGCCAGCAGCCAAGCGGGGGACAGGGTCTCGGAGACCCAGTACTTC.

The chain carries TRBV3-1 (or the pseudogene TRBV3-2) and TRBJ2-5; D possibly corresponds to TRBD2 (5 bases). Germline V gene lookup returns CDR1 LGHDT and CDR2 YNNKEL (reference sequence). Trimming left V 3 bases short and J 5 bases short, with 22 bases between. The CDR3 consists of 17 residues. Here the CDR3 reads CASSHQSPSEAAETQYF. The DNA for the CDR3 is TGTGCCAGCAGCCACCAAAGCCCCTCGGAGGCAGCGGAGACCCAGTACTTC.

This clone occurred once. The chain carries TRBV7-8 and TRBJ1-5; 8 nucleotides line up with TRBD1. The CDR3 extends over 15 amino acids. CDR1 is SGHVS and CDR2 is FQNEAQ in the germline V gene. The V gene end was trimmed by 5 bases and the J gene end by 3 bases; junction bases not matched to a gene: 6. The CDR3 bases are TGTGCCAGCAGCCCGGGACAGGCGATCAATCAGCCCCAGCATTTT. Its protein is CASSPGQAINQPQHF.

This clone has only a few counts. The J gene is TRBJ1-1, the V gene TRBV5-1; D might be TRBD1 (6 bases). V was clipped by 2 bases and J by 2 bases, with 13 bases between them. Germline V gives CDR1 SGHRS, CDR2 YFSETQ. The CDR3 consists of 15 residues. Here the CDR3 reads CASSLFQGPNTEAFF. For the CDR3, the DNA is TGCGCCAGCAGCTTATTTCAGGGGCCCAACACTGAAGCTTTCTTT.